A single T cell receptor (beta chain) is shown here with its context. The clone's antigen remains unknown. No quality values exist for individual bases; no much larger clone is one base distant. Taken with the paper, the label for time point translates to: baseline before first vaccination. The vaccinee samples were drawn from two UK trials, COV001 and COV002, one of which was a single-blind randomized controlled phase 2/3 trial testing AZD1222 (ChAdOx1 nCoV-19) in healthy adults. Trial participant PBMC samples were collected at day 0 and day 28 after the second dose for TCRbeta chain sequencing. These data originate in a study of T cell responses to AZD1222 COVID-19 vaccine (dated by TCRdb to the early 2020s). In terms of the full investigation: AZD1222 recipients given second doses at about 4 weeks or at about 12 weeks were pooled, since spike-specific TCR depth and breadth were not found to differ between the two schedules. A total of approximately 240 trial participants underwent TCR sequencing, of whom 200 to 220 received two doses of AZD1222 and about 26 received two doses of the MenACWY control vaccine. Trial participants were enrolled into age subgroups of 18-55, 56-69 and 70-plus years, which contained 148, 28 and 57 TCR-sequenced participants, respectively. Broad study findings and their caveats: The 56-69-year group was small, and its depth increase did not reach significance, likely because of low power. Conclusions about previously exposed vaccinees were limited because only six AZD1222 recipients were SARS-CoV-2 seropositive at baseline. Reportedly, almost half of the unique spike-specific TCRs recognized epitopes lying outside the regions that are mutated in the B.1.351 and B.1.1.7 variants. Vaccine-associated CD4 TCRs spanned the whole spike protein, with dominant responses in regions 160-218 and 743-854. Because no samples from the day 14 peak response were available, repertoires could be characterized only after the peak T cell response. Spike-specific TCR breadth and depth rose significantly after two AZD1222 doses compared with day 0 and with MenACWY recipients. Participants were mostly white British, with more females than males. The authors suggested clonal diversity may have been underestimated.

The CDR3 regions of human TCRbeta chains were subjected to immunosequencing. The paper's processing steps were these. TCRs in the repertoires were matched against a reference library of SARS-CoV-2-specific TCRs that had been generated with the MIRA antigen-specificity platform. Breadth meant the fraction of unique TCRs that were SARS-CoV-2-associated, whereas depth meant the fraction of total T cells that were SARS-CoV-2-associated. Each spike-specific TCR was assigned to its reactive spike region and to a CD4 or CD8 class using the MIRA data. Log10-transformed breadth and depth values were compared by one-way ANOVA with Sidak's multiple comparisons tests. In TCRdb, the immuneACCESS table is reduced to in-frame sequences with V and J assigned. These tables do not hold every clone; where another copy was compared, an unresolved V gene accounts for under half, and the others remain unexplained. D and trimming were read from the DNA, whereas the V and J calls and clone size are those reported in that table. The sample table contains 100,000 to 150,000 clones; only one count was recorded for around nine tenths of them. The ten most abundant clones make up approximately 6% of the sample.

The germline V gene supplies CDR1 LGHNA and CDR2 YNFKEQ. V loses 1 base of germline sequence and J loses 2 bases, and the interval between the two ends is 10 bases. CDR3 length: 15 amino acids, cysteine to phenylalanine. Only the CDR3 part of the read is kept: 45 bases, read in frame from the first base. This chain is built from TRBV4-2 and TRBJ2-3; D gene: possibly TRBD2, on 5 matching bases. Sequenced here: peripheral blood, sampled on day 0 of AZD1222 vaccination. The source of this sequence is an adult in good health. The DNA is as follows: TGTGCCAGCAGCCAAGGGAGCGGCACCACAGATACGCAGTATTTT. It translates as CASSQGSGTTDTQYF.